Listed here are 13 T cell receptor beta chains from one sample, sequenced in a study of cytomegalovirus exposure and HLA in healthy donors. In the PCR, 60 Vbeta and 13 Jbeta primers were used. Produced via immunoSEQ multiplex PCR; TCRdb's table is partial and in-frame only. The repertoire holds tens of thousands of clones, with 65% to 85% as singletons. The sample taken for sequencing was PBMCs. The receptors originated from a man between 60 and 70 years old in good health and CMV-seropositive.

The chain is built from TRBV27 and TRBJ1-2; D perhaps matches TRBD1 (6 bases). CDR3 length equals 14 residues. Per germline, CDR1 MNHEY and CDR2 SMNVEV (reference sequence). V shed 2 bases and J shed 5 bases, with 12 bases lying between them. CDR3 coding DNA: TGTGCCAGCAGTTTAGTGGGCAGGGGTTATGGCTACACCTTC. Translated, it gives CASSLVGRGYGYTF.

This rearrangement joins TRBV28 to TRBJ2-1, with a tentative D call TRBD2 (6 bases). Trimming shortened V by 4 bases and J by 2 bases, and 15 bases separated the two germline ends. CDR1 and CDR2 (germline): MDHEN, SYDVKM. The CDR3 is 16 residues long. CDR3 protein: CASSSAGTLAYNEQFF. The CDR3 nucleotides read TGTGCCAGCAGTTCCGCCGGGACTCTCGCCTACAATGAGCAGTTCTTC.

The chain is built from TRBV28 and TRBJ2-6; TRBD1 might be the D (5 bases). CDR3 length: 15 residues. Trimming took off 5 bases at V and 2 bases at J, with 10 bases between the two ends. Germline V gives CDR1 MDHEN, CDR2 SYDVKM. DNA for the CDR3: TGTGCCAGCAGTGCTACAGGAGCTGGGGCCAACGTCCTGACTTTC. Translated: CASSATGAGANVLTF.

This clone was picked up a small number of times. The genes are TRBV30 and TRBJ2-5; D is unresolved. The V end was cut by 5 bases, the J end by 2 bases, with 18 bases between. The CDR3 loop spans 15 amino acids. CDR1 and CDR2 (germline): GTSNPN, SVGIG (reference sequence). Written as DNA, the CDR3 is TGTGCCTGGGCCCTAAGTGTGAGCGCACAAGAGACCCAGTACTTC. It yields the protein CAWALSVSAQETQYF.

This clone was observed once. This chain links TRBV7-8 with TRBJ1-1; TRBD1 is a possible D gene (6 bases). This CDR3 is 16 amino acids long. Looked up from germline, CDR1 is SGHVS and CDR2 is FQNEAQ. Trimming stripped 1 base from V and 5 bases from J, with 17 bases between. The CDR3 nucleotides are TGTGCCAGCAGCTTAGAGCTGAGGGGGTCCGGGACTGAAGCTTTCTTT. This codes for CASSLELRGSGTEAFF.

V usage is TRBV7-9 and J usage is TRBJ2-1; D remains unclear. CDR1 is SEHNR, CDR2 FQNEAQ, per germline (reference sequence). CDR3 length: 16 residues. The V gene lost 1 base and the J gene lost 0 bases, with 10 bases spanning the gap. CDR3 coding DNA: TGTGCCAGCAGCTTAGGGTCCCTGAGCTCCTACAATGAGCAGTTCTTC. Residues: CASSLGSLSSYNEQFF.

CDR3 sequence: CASSSYRDRLAGELFF. The CDR3 nucleotides are TGTGCCAGCAGCAGCTACAGGGATCGATTAGCCGGGGAGCTGTTTTTT. The chain employs TRBV14 and TRBJ2-2; D is possibly TRBD1 (6 bases). This CDR3 spans 16 amino acids. Trimming took 5 bases from V and 6 from J, leaving 19 bases between them. Germline values: CDR1 SGHDN, CDR2 FVKESK.

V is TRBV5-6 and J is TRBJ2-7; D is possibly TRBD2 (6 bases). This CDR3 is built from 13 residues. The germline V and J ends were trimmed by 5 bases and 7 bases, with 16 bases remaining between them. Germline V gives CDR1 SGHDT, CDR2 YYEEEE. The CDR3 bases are TGTGCCAGCAGTGGGACTGGGATTTCTGAGCAGTACTTC. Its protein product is CASSGTGISEQYF.

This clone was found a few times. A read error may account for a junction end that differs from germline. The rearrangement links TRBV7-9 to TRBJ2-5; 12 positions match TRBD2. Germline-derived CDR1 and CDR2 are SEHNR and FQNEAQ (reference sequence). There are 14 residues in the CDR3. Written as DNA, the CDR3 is TGTTCCAGCAGCCCTAGCGGGAGGGGAGAGACCCAGTACTTC. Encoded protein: CSSSPSGRGETQYF.

The CDR3 spells CATSRVDQGSEAFF. CDR3 DNA sequence: TGTGCCACCAGCAGAGTCGACCAGGGGTCTGAAGCTTTCTTT. The V gene is TRBV15, the J gene TRBJ1-1, with D possibly matching TRBD1 (6 bases). This CDR3 has 14 amino acids. Germline V gene lookup returns CDR1 LNHNV and CDR2 YYDKDF (reference sequence). V lost 1 base to trimming and J lost 6 bases, with 12 bases between them. The full variable domain, with the rest looked up from reference TRBV15 and TRBJ1-1, is DAMVIQNPRYQVTQFGKPVTLSCSQTLNHNVMYWYQQKSSQAPKLLFHYYDKDFNNEADTPDNFQSRRPNTSFCFLDIRSPGLGDTAMYLCATSRVDQGSEAFFGQGTRLTVV.

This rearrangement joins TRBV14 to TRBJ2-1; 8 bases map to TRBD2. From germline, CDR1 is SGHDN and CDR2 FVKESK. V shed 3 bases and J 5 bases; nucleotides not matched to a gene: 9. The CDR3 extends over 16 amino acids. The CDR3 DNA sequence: TGTGCCAGCAGCCATTCCCGGGGGGGGAGGAACAATGAGCAGTTCTTC. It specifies CASSHSRGGRNNEQFF. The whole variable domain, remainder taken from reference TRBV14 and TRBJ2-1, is EAGVTQFPSHSVIEKGQTVTLRCDPISGHDNLYWYRRVMGKEIKFLLHFVKESKQDESGMPNNRFLAERTGGTYSTLKVQPAELEDSGVYFCASSHSRGGRNNEQFFGPGTRLTVL.

CDR3 amino acids: CASSTGEVRHEKLFF. The CDR3 DNA reads as TGTGCCAGCAGCACAGGGGAGGTCAGGCATGAAAAACTGTTTTTT. V gene TRBV6-1 combines with J gene TRBJ1-4; TRBD1 matches at 7 bases. V dropped 6 bases and J dropped 6; count of bases not matched to a gene: 10. CDR3 length: 15 amino acids. Germline values: CDR1 MNHNS, CDR2 SASEGT.

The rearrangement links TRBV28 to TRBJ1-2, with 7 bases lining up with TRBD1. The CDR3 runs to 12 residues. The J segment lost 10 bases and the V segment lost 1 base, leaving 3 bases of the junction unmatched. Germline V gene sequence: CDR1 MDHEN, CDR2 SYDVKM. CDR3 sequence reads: CASSLSRGPYTF. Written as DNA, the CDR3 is TGTGCCAGCAGTTTATCGAGGGGGCCCTACACCTTC.